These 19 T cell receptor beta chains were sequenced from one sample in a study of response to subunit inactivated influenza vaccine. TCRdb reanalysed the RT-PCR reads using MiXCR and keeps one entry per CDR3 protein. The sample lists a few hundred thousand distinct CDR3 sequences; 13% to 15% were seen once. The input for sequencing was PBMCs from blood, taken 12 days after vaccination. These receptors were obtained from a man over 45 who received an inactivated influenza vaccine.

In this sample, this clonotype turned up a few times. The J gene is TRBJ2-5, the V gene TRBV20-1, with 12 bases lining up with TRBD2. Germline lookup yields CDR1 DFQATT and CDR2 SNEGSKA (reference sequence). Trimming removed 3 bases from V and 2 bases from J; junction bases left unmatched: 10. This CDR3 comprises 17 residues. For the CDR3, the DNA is TGCAGTGCTAGCGGACTAGCGGGAACAGTCCCACAAGAGACCCAGTACTTC. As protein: CSASGLAGTVPQETQYF.

CDR3 nucleotide sequence: TGTGCCAGCGGCCTCACTTGGGCCACTGAAGCTTTCTTT. Its protein product is CASGLTWATEAFF. The genes are TRBV3-1 and TRBJ1-1; the D is unclear. Germline CDR1 and CDR2: LGHDT and YNNKEL (reference sequence). The CDR3 sequence is 13 residues long. Trimming pared 8 bases from V and 4 bases from J, leaving 14 bases between.

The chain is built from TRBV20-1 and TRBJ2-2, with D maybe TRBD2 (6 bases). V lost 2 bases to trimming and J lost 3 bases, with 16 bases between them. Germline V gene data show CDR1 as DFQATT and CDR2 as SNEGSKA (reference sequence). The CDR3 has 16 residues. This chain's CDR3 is CSARISGGGDTGELFF. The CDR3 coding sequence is TGCAGTGCTAGAATTTCCGGGGGTGGGGACACCGGGGAGCTGTTTTTT.

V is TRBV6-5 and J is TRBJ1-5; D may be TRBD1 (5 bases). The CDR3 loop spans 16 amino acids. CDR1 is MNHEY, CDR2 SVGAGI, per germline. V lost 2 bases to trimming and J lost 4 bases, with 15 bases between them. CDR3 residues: CASSYRVSGRNQPQHF. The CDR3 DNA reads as TGTGCCAGCAGTTACCGTGTCTCAGGGAGGAATCAGCCCCAGCATTTT.

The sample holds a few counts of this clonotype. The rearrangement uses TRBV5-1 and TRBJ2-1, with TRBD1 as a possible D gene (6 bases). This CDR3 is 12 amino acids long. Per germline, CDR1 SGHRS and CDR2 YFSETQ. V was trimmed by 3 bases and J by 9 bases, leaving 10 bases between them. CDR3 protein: CASSWGTIEQFF. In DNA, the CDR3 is TGCGCCAGCAGCTGGGGGACAATTGAGCAGTTCTTC.

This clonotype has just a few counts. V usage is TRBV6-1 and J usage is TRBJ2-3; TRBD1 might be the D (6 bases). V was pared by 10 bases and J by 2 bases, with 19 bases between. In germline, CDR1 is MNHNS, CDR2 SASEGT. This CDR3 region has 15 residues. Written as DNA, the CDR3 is TGTGCCACCGAGACAGGCTGGCGGGTCACAGATACGCAGTATTTT. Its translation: CATETGWRVTDTQYF.

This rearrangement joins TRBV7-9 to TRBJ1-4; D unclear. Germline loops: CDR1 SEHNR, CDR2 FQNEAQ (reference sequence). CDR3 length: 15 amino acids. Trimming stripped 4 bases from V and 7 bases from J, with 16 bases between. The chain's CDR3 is CASSSYSTSVEKLFF. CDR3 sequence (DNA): TGTGCCAGCAGCTCCTACTCTACCTCGGTTGAAAAACTGTTTTTT.

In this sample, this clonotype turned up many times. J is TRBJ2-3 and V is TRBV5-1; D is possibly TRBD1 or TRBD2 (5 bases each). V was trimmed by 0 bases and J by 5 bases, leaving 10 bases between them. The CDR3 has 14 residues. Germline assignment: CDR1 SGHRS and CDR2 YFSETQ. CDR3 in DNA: TGCGCCAGCAGCTTGGATCAGGGAGAAGATACGCAGTATTTT. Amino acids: CASSLDQGEDTQYF.

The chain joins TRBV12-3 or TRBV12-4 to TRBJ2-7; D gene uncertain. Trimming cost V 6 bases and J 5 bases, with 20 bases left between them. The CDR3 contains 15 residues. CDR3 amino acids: CASRFGWGSENEQYF. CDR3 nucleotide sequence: TGTGCCAGCAGATTTGGGTGGGGTTCTGAGAACGAGCAGTACTTC.

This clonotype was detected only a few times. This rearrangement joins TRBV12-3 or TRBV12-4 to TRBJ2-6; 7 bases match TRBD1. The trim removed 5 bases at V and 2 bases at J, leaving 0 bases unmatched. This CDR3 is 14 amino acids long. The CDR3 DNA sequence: TGTGCCAGCAGTACAGGGGCTGGGGCCAACGTCCTGACTTTC. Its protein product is CASSTGAGANVLTF.

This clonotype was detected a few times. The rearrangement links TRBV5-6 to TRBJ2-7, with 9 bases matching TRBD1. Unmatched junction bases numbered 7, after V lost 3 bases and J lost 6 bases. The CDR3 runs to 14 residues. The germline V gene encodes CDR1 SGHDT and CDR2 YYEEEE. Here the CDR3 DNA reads TGTGCCAGCAGCTCCGGGACAGGGTCCCTCGAGCAGTACTTC. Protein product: CASSSGTGSLEQYF.

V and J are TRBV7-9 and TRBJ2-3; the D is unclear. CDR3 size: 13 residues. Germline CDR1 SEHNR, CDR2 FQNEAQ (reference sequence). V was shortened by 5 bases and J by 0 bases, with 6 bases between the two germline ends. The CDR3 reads CASSRESTDTQYF. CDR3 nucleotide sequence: TGTGCCAGCAGCCGAGAAAGCACAGATACGCAGTATTTT.

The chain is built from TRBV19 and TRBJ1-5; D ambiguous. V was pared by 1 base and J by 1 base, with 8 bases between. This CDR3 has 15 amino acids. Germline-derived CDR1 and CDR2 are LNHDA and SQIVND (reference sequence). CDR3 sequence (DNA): TGTGCCAGTAGTATAGTTGGCAGGAGCAATCAGCCCCAGCATTTT. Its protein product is CASSIVGRSNQPQHF.

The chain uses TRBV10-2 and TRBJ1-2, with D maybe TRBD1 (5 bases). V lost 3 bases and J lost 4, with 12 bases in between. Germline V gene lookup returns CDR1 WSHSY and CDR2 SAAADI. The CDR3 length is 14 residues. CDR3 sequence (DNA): TGCGCCAGCAGTGAACGGGAAAGGGGCTATGGCTACACCTTC. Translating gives CASSERERGYGYTF.

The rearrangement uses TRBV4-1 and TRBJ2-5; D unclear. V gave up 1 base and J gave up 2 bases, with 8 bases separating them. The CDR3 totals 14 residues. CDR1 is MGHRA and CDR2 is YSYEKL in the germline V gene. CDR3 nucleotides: TGCGCCAGCAGCCAAGTAACCCTTCAAGAGACCCAGTACTTC. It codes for CASSQVTLQETQYF.

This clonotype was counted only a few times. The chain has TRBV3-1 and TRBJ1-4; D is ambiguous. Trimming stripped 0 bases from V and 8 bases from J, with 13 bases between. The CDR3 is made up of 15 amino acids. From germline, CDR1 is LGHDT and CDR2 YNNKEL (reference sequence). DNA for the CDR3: TGTGCCAGCAGCCAAGATCCGGCGTCAGCAGAAAAACTGTTTTTT. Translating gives CASSQDPASAEKLFF.

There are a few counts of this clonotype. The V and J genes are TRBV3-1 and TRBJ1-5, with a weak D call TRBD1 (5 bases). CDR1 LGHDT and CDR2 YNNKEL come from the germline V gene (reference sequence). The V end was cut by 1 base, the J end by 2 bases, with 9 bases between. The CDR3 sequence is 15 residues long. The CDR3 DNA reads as TGTGCCAGCAGCCAAGGGGGCAGCGGCAATCAGCCCCAGCATTTT. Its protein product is CASSQGGSGNQPQHF.

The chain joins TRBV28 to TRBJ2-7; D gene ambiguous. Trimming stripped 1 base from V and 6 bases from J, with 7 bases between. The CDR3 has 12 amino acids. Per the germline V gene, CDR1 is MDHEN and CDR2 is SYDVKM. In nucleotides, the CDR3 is TGTGCCAGCAGTTTATATCCTAGCGAGCAGTACTTC. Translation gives CASSLYPSEQYF.

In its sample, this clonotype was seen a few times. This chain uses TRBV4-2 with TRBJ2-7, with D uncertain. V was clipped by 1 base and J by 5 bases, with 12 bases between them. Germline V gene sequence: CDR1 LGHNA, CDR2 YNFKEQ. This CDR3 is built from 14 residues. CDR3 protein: CASSQGRTVDEQYF. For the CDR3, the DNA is TGTGCCAGCAGCCAAGGGCGGACGGTCGACGAGCAGTACTTC.